Sequencing of this TCR beta chain was carried out in a study of beta chain features in type 1 diabetes. Expressed TCRB transcripts were sequenced after all isolated RNA was converted to cDNA. Assay: immunoSEQ multiplex PCR; the TCRdb copy retains only in-frame clones and omits some. Of a few hundred thousand clones listed, 15% to 20% are singletons. The germline V gene has CDR1 SGDLS and CDR2 YYNGEE. The CDR3 is 14 residues long. Losses at the gene ends were 0 bases for V and 3 bases for J; bases not matched to a gene: 0. This clone was seen a handful of times. The rearrangement links TRBV9 to TRBJ2-7; 10 bases fit TRBD2. Sequenced sample: naive CD4+ T cells from blood. The receptor's source is a young woman in good health. The CDR3 DNA reads TGTGCCAGCAGCGTAGGACTAGCGGGCTACGAGCAGTACTTC. Protein product: CASSVGLAGYEQYF. The full variable domain, rest sourced from reference TRBV9 and TRBJ2-7, is DSGVTQTPKHLITATGQRVTLRCSPRSGDLSVYWYQQSLDQGLQFLIQYYNGEERAKGNILERFSAQQFPDLHSELNLSSLELGDSALYFCASSVGLAGYEQYFGPGTRLTVT.